The sequence of this TCR beta chain was determined in a study of a mutant IDH1 vaccine in newly diagnosed glioma. CDR1 and CDR2 (germline): SGHRS, YFSETQ. The CDR3 runs to 16 residues. The J segment lost 2 bases and the V segment lost 2 bases, leaving 4 bases of the junction unmatched. Generated by immunoSEQ multiplex PCR, the TCRdb table keeps only in-frame clones and is missing some. Of around 53,000 clones listed, 75% to 95% are singletons. The study's findings and limits: Overall, 93.3% of patients had vaccine-induced immune responses.

The time point was: week 11, during vaccination. With topical imiquimod, each dose of the vaccine consisted of 300 ug of mutant IDH1 20-mer peptide. A remark on this clone: What it recognizes is unknown.

Material: PBMCs, obtained from a glioma patient whose treatment included an IDH1 peptide vaccine. The origin of this receptor is a man aged 45-60 years with glioma. The chain combines TRBV5-1 with TRBJ2-3; 11 positions match TRBD2. The CDR3 spells CASSLTSGGFTDTQYF. In DNA form, the CDR3 reads TGCGCCAGCAGCTTAACTAGCGGGGGCTTCACAGATACGCAGTATTTT. Using reference TRBV5-1 and TRBJ2-3 for the parts outside the CDR3, the full variable domain is KAGVTQTPRYLIKTRGQQVTLSCSPISGHRSVSWYQQTPGQGLQFLFEYFSETQRNKGNFPGRFSGRQFSNSRSEMNVSTLELGDSALYLCASSLTSGGFTDTQYFGPGTRLTVL.